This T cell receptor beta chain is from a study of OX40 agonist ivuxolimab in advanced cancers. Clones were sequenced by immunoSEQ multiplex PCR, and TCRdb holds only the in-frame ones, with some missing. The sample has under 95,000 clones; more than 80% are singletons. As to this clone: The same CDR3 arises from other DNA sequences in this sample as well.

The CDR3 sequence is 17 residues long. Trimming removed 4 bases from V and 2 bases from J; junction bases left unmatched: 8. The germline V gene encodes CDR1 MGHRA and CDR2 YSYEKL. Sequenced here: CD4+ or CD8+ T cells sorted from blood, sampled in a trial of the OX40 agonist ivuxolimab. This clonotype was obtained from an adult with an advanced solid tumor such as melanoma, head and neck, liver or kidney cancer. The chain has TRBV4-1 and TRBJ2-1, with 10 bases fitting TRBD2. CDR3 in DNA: TGCGCCAGCAGCCCGGGGGCTAGCGGGAGAGCCTACAATGAGCAGTTCTTC. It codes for CASSPGASGRAYNEQFF.